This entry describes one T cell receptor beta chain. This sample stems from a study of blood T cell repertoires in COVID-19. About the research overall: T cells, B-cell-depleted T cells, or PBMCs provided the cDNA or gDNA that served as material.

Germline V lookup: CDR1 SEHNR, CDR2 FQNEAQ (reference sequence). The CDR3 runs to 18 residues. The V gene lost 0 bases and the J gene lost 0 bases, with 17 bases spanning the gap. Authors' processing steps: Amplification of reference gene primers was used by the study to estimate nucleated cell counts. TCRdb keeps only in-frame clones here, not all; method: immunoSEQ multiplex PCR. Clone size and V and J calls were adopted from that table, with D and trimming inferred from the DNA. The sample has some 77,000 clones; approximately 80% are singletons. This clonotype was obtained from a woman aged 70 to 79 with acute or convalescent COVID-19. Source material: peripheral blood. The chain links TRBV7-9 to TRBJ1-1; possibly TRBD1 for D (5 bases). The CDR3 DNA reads TGTGCCAGCAGCTTAGCGCAGGGTCAGATATACATGAACACTGAAGCTTTCTTT. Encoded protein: CASSLAQGQIYMNTEAFF.